This T cell receptor beta chain was sequenced for a study of blood T cell repertoires in COVID-19. Study context: PBMCs, B-cell-depleted T cells, or T cells were the source of the cDNA or gDNA that made up the material.

Original processing methods: Amplified reference gene primers provided the basis for estimating nucleated cell counts. Sequencing was performed with immunoSEQ multiplex PCR; in TCRdb, only in-frame clones are kept and a portion is missing. D and trimming were read from the DNA, whereas the V and J calls and clone size are those reported in that table. The table lists 90,000 or so clones, 89% of them singletons, with around 5% in the top ten. The CDR3 covers 17 residues. Trimming pared 3 bases from V and 1 base from J, leaving 16 bases between. CDR1 is KGHSH, CDR2 LQKENI, per germline. The rearrangement joins TRBV18 to TRBJ1-5, with D maybe TRBD1 (6 bases). The specimen sequenced was peripheral blood. The receptor comes from a woman at least 80 years old with active COVID-19. CDR3: CASSPFLSTGSNQPQHF. The DNA for the CDR3 is TGTGCCAGCTCACCGTTCCTCTCTACAGGGAGCAATCAGCCCCAGCATTTT.